This T cell receptor (beta chain) was recovered during a study of long-term antiretroviral therapy in people with HIV. Study context: Collection dates of the earliest samples fall about a decade before the 2015 immediate-ART recommendation.

Of note for this clone: The antigen is unknown.

The assay, immunoSEQ v3.0, was run at survey level. What sequencing targeted per sample was about 40,000-50,000 T-cell genomes. Profiling relied on immunoSEQ multiplex PCR, and the TCRdb table lists in-frame clones only, not all of them. The profile covers 20,000 to 25,000 clones, with under 90% appearing a single time and less than 15% taken by the ten largest. Study-wide points: Pre-ART expanded clones dominated the repertoire at every time point. HIV repertoires spanned narrower CDR3 length ranges than controls.

Per the germline V gene, CDR1 is MNHEY and CDR2 is SVGAGI. The V and J ends lost 5 bases and 3 bases respectively, with 16 bases between them. The CDR3 is made up of 15 amino acids. The receptor comes from a man in his forties or fifties with HIV. This sequence joins TRBV6-5 and TRBJ1-2; tentative D call: TRBD1 (5 bases). The sample here was unsorted PBMCs, taken 0.1 years before starting antiretroviral therapy. This CDR3 reads CASSPRGVVHYGYTF. DNA for the CDR3: TGTGCCAGCAGTCCCCGGGGGGTCGTACACTATGGCTACACCTTC.